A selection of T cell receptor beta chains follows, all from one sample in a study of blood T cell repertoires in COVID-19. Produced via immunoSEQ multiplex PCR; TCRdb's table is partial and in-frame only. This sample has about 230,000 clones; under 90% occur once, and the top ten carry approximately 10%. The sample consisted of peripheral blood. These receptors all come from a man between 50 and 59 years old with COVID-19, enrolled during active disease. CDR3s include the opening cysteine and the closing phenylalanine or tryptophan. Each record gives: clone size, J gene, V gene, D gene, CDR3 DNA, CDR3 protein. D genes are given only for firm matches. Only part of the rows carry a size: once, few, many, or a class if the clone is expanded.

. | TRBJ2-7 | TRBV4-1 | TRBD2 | TGCGCCAGCAGCCAAGCGGTGGCGGGAGGGACCGCCGAGCAGTACTTC | CASSQAVAGGTAEQYF
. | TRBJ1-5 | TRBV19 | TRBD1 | TGTGCCAGTAGTGGGACAGGGGGGGATCAGCCCCAGCATTTT | CASSGTGGDQPQHF
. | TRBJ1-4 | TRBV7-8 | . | TGTGCCAGCAGCGCCGTCCCAGGGTACAGCGAAAAACTGTTTTTT | CASSAVPGYSEKLFF
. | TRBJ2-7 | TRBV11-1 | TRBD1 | TGTGCCAGCAGTTCCCTATTGGGACAGGGACCCTCCGAGCAGTACTTC | CASSSLLGQGPSEQYF
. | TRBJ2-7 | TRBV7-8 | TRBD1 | TGTGCCAGCAGCTCTCGGACAGGGGTCGAGCAGTACTTC | CASSSRTGVEQYF
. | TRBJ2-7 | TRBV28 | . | TGTGCCAGCAGTTCGTTGACAGGCGGCTACGAGCAGTACTTC | CASSSLTGGYEQYF
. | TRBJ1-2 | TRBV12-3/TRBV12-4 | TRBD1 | TGTGCCAGCAGTGCCACAGGGGAATATGGCTACACCTTC | CASSATGEYGYTF
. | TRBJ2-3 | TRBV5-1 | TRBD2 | TGCGCCAGCAGCTTGTCTAGCGGGAGTTTGGATACGCAGTATTTT | CASSLSSGSLDTQYF
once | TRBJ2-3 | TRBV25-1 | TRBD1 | TGTGCCAGCAGTGCCGGGACAGGGGGCGCGAAAGATACGCAGTATTTT | CASSAGTGGAKDTQYF
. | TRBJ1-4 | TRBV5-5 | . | TGTGCCAGCCGGACGTTAACAGGAAAACTGTTTTTT | CASRTLTGKLFF
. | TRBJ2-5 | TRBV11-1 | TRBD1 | TGTGCCAGCAGCAGACGGACAGGGAGATACCAAGAGACCCAGTACTTC | CASSRRTGRYQETQYF
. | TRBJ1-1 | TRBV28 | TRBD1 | TGTGCCACCACCGGGACAGGGGGTACTGAAGCTTTCTTT | CATTGTGGTEAFF
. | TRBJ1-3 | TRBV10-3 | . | TGTGCCATCAGTGAGCCAGCGGCCAACTCTGGAAACACCATATATTTT | CAISEPAANSGNTIYF
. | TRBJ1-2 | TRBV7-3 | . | TGTGCCAGCAGCTTAAGAGCGGGCTCAGTTAAGGACTATGGCTACACCTTC | CASSLRAGSVKDYGYTF
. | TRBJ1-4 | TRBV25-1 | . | TGTGCCAGCAGTGGGGTGGGCAGAGCCGAAAAACTGTTTTTT | CASSGVGRAEKLFF
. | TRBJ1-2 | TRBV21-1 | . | TGTGCCAGCAGCAGGGGGACCAGATACAGGGGGCGCATGGGAAGGGATGGCTACACCTTC | CASSRGTRYRGRMGRDGYTF
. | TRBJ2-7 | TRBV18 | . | TGTGCCAGCTCACCCGGACAGTTCCGAGTCTACGAGCAGTACTTC | CASSPGQFRVYEQYF
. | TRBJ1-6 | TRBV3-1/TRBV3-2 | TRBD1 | TGTGCCAGCAGCCAAGATCGGACAGGGGGTTCACCCCTCCACTTT | CASSQDRTGGSPLHF
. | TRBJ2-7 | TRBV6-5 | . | TGTGCCAGCAGCGGCCAGGGGGGTCCCTACGAGCAGTACTTC | CASSGQGGPYEQYF
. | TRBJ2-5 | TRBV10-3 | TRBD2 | TGTGCCATCAGTGAATATACTAGCGGGAAAGAGACCCAGTACTTC | CAISEYTSGKETQYF
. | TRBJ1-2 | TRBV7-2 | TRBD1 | TGTGCCAGCAGCACGGGACAGGGGCCTAGGAATGGCTACACCTTC | CASSTGQGPRNGYTF
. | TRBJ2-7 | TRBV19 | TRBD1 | TGTGCCAGTAGTATAATCTGGACAGGGGGCGAGCAGTACTTC | CASSIIWTGGEQYF
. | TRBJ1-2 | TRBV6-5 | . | TGTGCCAGCAGTTACGAGGTTACTTATGGCTACACCTTC | CASSYEVTYGYTF
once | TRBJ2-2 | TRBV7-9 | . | TGTGCCCCCTTTTGGGGGGTAATGGCCGGGGAGCTGTTTTTT | CAPFWGVMAGELFF
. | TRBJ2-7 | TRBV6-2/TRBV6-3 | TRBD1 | TGTGCCAGCAGTTACGCCCTGGGACAGGAGAGCTCCTACGAGCAGTACTTC | CASSYALGQESSYEQYF
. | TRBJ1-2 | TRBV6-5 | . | TGTGCCAGCAGTTACTCGCGCGGAAATTTTAACTATGGCTACACCTTC | CASSYSRGNFNYGYTF
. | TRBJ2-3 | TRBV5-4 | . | TGTGCCAGCAGCAGGGGGACCCTTTCTGTCACAGATACGCAGTATTTT | CASSRGTLSVTDTQYF
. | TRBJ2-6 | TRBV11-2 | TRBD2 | TGTGCCAGCAGCACACTAGCGGGAACCACCTCTGGGGCCAACGTCCTGACTTTC | CASSTLAGTTSGANVLTF
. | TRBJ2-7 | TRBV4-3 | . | TGCGCCAGCAGCCAAGACGGGGGGCCCGGAGGAGGCGAGCAGTACTTC | CASSQDGGPGGGEQYF
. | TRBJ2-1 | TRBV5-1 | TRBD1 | TGCGCCAGCAGCTCTGTGGGACAGCGCTCCTACAATGAGCAGTTCTTC | CASSSVGQRSYNEQFF
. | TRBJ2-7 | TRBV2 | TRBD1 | TGTGCCAGCAGTGAAGTAGGACAGGGTTCCTACGAGCAGTACTTC | CASSEVGQGSYEQYF
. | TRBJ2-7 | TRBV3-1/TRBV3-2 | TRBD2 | TGTGCCAGCAGCCAAGATGAAACTAGCGGGAGTAGATACGAGCAGTACTTC | CASSQDETSGSRYEQYF
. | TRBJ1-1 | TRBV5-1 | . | TGCGCCAGCAGCTTGCAGAAGAACACTGAAGCTTTCTTT | CASSLQKNTEAFF
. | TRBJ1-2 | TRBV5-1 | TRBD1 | TGCGCCAGCAGCCCGACCTTTGGGGACAGTTATGGCTACACCTTC | CASSPTFGDSYGYTF
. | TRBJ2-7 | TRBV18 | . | TGTGCCAGCTCACCCCGTGAGGGTGAAGGCTACGAGCAGTACTTC | CASSPREGEGYEQYF
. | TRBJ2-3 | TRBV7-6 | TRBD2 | TGTGCCAGCAGCCCCCGAGCTAGCGGGGGGGCCCGGGCAGATACGCAGTATTTT | CASSPRASGGARADTQYF
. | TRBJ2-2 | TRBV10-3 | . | TGTGCCGCCCGGAAAGGACAAGCAATGTCCGGGGAGCTGTTTTTT | CAARKGQAMSGELFF
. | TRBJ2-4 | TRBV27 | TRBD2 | TGTGCCAGCAGGGCGGGGGGTGCCAAAAACATTCAGTACTTC | CASRAGGAKNIQYF
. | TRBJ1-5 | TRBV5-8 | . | TGTGCCAGCGGGTCCGGGACACTTAGCAATCAGCCCCAGCATTTT | CASGSGTLSNQPQHF
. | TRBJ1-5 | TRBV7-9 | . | TGTGCCAGCAGCTTAGCGTCACAGGGTGGCAATCAGCCCCAGCATTTT | CASSLASQGGNQPQHF
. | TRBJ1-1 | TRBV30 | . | TGTGCCTGGAGCAGAGGGGAGGGGGACACTGAAGCTTTCTTT | CAWSRGEGDTEAFF
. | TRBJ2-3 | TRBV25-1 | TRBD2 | TGTGCCAGCAGTGAATTAGCGGGGGGGAGGACAGATACGCAGTATTTT | CASSELAGGRTDTQYF
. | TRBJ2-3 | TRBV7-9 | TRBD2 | TGTGCCAGCAGCCCACTTGGGCGGGGGAGCACAGATACGCAGTATTTT | CASSPLGRGSTDTQYF
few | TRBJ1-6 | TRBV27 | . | TGTGCCAGCAGTAACACTGGCGGGGGCCTACCCCTCCACTTT | CASSNTGGGLPLHF
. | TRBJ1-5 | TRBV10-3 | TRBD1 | TGTGCCATCAGTGATTCAGGGGGCGGTCAGCCCCAGCATTTT | CAISDSGGGQPQHF
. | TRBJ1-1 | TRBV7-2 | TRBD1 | TGTGCCAGCAGCGTATACAGGGGGAGGACTGAAGCTTTCTTT | CASSVYRGRTEAFF
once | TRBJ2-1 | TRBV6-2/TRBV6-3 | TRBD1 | TGTGCCAGCAGTCCGACAGGGGCGCACAATGAGCAGTTCTTC | CASSPTGAHNEQFF
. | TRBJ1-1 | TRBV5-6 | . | TGTGCCAGCAGCTTGGGGGAGCTCACTGAAGCTTTCTTT | CASSLGELTEAFF
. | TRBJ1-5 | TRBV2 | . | TGTGCCAGCAGTGAAGCGCAGGTCAATCAGCCCCAGCATTTT | CASSEAQVNQPQHF
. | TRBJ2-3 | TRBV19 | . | TGTGCCAGTAGTATAGAGGGCCCCACAGATACGCAGTATTTT | CASSIEGPTDTQYF
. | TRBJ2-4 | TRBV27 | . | TGTGCCAGCAGTTTATTGGGACACGGTCAAAACATTCAGTACTTC | CASSLLGHGQNIQYF
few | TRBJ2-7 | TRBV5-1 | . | TGCGCCAGCAGCCGGGACTTCACCTACGAGCAGTACTTC | CASSRDFTYEQYF
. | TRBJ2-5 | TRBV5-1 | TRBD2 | TGCGCCAGCAGGGCAAGCGGGGACCCTGGGGAGACCCAGTACTTC | CASRASGDPGETQYF
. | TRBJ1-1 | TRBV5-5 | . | TGTGCCAGCAGCTTTTCAGGGGATACTGAAGCTTTCTTT | CASSFSGDTEAFF
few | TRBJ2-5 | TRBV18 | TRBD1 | TGTGCCAGCTCGGAACAGGGGGAAGAGACCCAGTACTTC | CASSEQGEETQYF